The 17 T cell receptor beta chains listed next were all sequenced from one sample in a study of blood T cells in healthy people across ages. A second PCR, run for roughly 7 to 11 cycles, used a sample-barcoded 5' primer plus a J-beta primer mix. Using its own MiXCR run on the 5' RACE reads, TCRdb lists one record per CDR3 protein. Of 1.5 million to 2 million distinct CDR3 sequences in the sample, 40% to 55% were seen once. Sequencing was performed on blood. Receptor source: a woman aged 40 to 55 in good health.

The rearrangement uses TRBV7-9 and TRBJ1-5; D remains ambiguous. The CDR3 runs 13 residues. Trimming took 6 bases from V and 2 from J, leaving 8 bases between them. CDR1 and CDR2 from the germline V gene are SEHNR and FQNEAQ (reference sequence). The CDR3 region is CASRAGRNQPQHF. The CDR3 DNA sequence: TGTGCCAGCAGAGCGGGCCGCAATCAGCCCCAGCATTTT. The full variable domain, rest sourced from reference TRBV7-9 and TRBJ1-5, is DTGVSQNPRHKITKRGQNVTFRCDPISEHNRLYWYRQTLGQGPEFLTYFQNEAQLEKSRLLSDRFSAERPKGSFSTLEIQRTEQGDSAMYLCASRAGRNQPQHFGDGTRLSIL.

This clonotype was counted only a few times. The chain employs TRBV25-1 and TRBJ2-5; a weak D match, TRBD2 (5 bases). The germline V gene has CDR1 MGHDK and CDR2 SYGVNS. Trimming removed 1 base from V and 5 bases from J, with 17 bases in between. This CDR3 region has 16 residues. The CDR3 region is CASSESVRVPSETQYF. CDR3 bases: TGTGCCAGCAGTGAATCGGTGAGGGTTCCCTCGGAGACCCAGTACTTC.

The CDR3 loop reads CSARKLGPEQYF. CDR3 sequence (DNA): TGCAGTGCTAGGAAACTAGGTCCCGAGCAGTACTTC. This sequence joins TRBV20-1 and TRBJ2-7, with a possible D match to TRBD2 (5 bases). Germline V gives CDR1 DFQATT, CDR2 SNEGSKA (reference sequence). This CDR3 is built from 12 residues. V lost 3 bases to trimming and J lost 6 bases, with 12 bases between them.

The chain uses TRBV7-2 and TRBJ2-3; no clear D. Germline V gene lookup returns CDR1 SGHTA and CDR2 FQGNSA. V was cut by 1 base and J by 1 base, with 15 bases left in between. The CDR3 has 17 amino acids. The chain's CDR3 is CASSLGGPVFGTDTQYF. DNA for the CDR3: TGTGCCAGCAGCTTAGGCGGACCTGTTTTTGGCACAGATACGCAGTATTTT.

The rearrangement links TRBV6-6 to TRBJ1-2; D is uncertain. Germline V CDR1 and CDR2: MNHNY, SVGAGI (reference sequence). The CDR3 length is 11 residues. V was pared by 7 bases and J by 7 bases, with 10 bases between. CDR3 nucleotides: TGTGCCAGCACCCACCTGATTGGCTACACCTTC. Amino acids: CASTHLIGYTF.

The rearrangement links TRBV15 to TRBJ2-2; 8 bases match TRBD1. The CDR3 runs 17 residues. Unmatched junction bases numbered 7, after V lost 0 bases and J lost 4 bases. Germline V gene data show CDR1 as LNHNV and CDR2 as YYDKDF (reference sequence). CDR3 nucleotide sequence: TGTGCCACCAGCAGAGACGAAGGACAGGGAGGCACCGGGGAGCTGTTTTTT. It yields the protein CATSRDEGQGGTGELFF.

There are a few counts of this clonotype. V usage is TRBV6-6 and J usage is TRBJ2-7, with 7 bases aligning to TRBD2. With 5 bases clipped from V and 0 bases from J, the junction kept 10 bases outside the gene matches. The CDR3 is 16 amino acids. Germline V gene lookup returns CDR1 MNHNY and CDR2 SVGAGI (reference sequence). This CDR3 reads CASSGGAGRSSYEQYF. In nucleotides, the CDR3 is TGTGCCAGCAGTGGGGGAGCGGGGCGGAGCTCCTACGAGCAGTACTTC.

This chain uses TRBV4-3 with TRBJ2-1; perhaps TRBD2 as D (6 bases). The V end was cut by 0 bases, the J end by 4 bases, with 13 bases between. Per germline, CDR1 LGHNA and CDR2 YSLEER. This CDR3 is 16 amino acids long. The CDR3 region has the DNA TGCGCCAGCAGCCAAGAAAGCGGGCGCTTATACAATGAGCAGTTCTTC. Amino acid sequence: CASSQESGRLYNEQFF.

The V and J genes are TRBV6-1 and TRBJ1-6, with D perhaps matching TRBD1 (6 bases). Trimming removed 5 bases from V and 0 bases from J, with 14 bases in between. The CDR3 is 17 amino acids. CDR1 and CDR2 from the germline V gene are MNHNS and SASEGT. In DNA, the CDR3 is TGTGCCAGCAGTACCCGGACAGATAGCTCCTATAATTCACCCCTCCACTTT. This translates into CASSTRTDSSYNSPLHF.

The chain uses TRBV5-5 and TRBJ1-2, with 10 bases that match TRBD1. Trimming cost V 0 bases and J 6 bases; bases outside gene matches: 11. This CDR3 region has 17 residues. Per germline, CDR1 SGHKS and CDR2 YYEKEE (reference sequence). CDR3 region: CASSLGHDRGRVDGYTF. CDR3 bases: TGTGCCAGCAGCTTGGGTCATGACAGGGGGCGTGTGGATGGCTACACCTTC.

CDR3: CASSDQQGSEQYF. CDR3 coding DNA: TGTGCCAGCAGTGACCAACAGGGATCCGAGCAGTACTTC. This chain connects TRBV6-4 to TRBJ2-7, with a weak D call TRBD1 (6 bases). Germline V lookup: CDR1 MRHNA, CDR2 SNTAGT. The CDR3 runs to 13 residues. The germline V and J ends were trimmed by 2 bases and 6 bases, with 11 bases remaining between them.

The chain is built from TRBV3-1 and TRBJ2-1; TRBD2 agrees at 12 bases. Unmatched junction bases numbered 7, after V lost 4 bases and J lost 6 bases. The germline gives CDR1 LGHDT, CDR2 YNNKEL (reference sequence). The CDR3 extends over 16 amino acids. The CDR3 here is CASSPVLAGGLNEQFF. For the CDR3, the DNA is TGTGCCAGCAGCCCCGTGCTAGCGGGGGGGCTCAATGAGCAGTTCTTC.

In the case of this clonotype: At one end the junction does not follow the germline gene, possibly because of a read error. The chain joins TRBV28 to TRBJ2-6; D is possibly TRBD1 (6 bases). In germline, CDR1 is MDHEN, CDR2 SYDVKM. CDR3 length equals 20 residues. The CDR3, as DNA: TGTGCCAGCACGACCAACCGTCGGGGACAAGAAGACTCTGGGGCCGACGTCCTGACTTTC. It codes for CASTTNRRGQEDSGADVLTF.

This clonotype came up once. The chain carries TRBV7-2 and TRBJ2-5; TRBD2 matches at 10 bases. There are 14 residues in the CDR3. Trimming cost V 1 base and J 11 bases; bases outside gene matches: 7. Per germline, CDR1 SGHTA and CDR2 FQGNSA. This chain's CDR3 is CASSLDERGGRQYF. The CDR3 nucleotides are TGTGCCAGCAGCTTAGATGAGCGGGGGGGCCGGCAGTACTTC.

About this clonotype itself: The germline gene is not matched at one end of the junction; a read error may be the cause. The CDR3 loop is CASSHREQFF. CDR3 bases: TGTGCTAGCAGCCACCGTGAGCAGTTCTTC. The chain carries TRBV7-7 and TRBJ2-1; D unresolved. Germline CDR1 and CDR2: SSHAT and FNYEAQ (reference sequence). The CDR3 loop spans 10 amino acids.

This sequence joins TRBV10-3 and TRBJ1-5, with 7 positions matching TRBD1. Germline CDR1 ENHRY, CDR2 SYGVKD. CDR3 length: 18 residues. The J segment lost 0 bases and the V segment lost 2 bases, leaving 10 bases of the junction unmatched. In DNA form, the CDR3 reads TGTGCCATCAGTGAGACGGCAGGGGGTCAGTATAGCAATCAGCCCCAGCATTTT. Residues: CAISETAGGQYSNQPQHF.

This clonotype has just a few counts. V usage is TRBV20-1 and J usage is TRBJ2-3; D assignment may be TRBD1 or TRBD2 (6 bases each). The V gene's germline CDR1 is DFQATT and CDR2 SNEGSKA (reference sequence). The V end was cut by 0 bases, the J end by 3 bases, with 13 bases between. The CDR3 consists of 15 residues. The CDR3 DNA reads TGCAGTGCTAGAGATTCTCGGGGGCAGACAGATACGCAGTATTTT. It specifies CSARDSRGQTDTQYF.